The sequence of this T cell receptor (beta chain) was determined in a study of OX40 agonist ivuxolimab in advanced cancers. Whole-study context: Patients got intravenous ivuxolimab at 0.01 to 10 mg/kg every 2 weeks. In three patients, partial responses were observed, one with hepatocellular carcinoma and two with cutaneous melanoma. Findings and limits, study-wide: CD8+ T cells averaged more expanded clones than CD4+.

Concerning this clone itself: Its antigen is unidentified.

This table comes from immunoSEQ multiplex PCR, and its TCRdb copy is limited to in-frame clones, with some not included. The data contain 43,000 or so clones, almost 90% of them singletons. Losses at the gene ends were 3 bases for V and 6 bases for J; bases not matched to a gene: 4. The CDR3 loop spans 15 amino acids. Germline V CDR1 and CDR2: SGHAT, FQNNGV. The sequence was collected from an adult with an advanced solid tumor such as melanoma, head and neck, liver or kidney cancer. This material consisted of CD4+ or CD8+ T cells sorted from blood, taken in a trial of the OX40 agonist ivuxolimab. The rearrangement links TRBV11-2 to TRBJ2-3; 12 nucleotides agree with TRBD2. CDR3 sequence: CASSLTSGSSDTQYF. CDR3 nucleotide sequence: TGTGCCAGCAGCTTGACTAGCGGGAGTTCTGATACGCAGTATTTT.